Sequencing of this T cell receptor (beta chain) was carried out in a study of CD8 T cell repertoires and HIV-1 epitope variants (dated by TCRdb to about 2020). Looking at the study overall: Twenty-five peptides representing autologous and known Gag and Nef epitope variants were each used to stimulate T cells in separate culture wells. The epitopes tested covered three Gag epitope families plus Nef HW9 and YT9. A total of more than 80 T cell cultures were run, with each culture condition done in triplicate except for one peptide, which was done in duplicate. Using the EasySep Human T Cell Enrichment Kit, T cells were enriched and then co-cultured with an equal number of autologous T cell-negative cells acting as antigen-presenting cells. Cultures were maintained for about ten days in IMDM with gentamicin, and half-media changes adding IL-2, IL-7 and IL-15 were performed on days 3 and 7. A 1M T cell aliquot was kept as an uncultured baseline condition, separate from the roughly 90 T cell cultures. Control conditions included a CMV, EBV and flu peptide pool, the Ebola AY9 epitope as negative control, and a no-peptide well.

Overall study outcomes, separate from this receptor: The study identified roughly 9 antigen-specific TCR beta clonotypes, 5 or 6 of which appeared to be cross-reactive for autologous or known escape epitope variants. Five clonotypes recognized the Nef KF9 family and one clonotype recognized the HW9 family, while no responses were seen to the TAALDMSHF plasma variant. The assay could identify only TCR beta chains and pointed to proliferation in response to antigen, not to T cell function or cytokine profile.

Details on this clone: What antigen it recognizes has not been identified. No qualities accompany the bases; no much larger clone lies one base away.

Sequencing of TCR beta CDR3 regions was performed at survey depth on the immunoSEQ platform. The QIAamp DNA micro kit was used to extract genomic DNA from every cultured and uncultured CD8+ T cell population. Turning to the authors' computational methods: Samples with fewer than 5,000 productive reads were excluded, which removed about 7% of the roughly 75 HIV peptide-stimulated cultures. A MANAFEST web app trimmed sequences to CDR3 and removed nonproductive sequences, CDR3s under 5 amino acids, and those not starting C or ending F/W. Antigen-specific clonotypes had to expand in at least 2 of 3 replicates versus no-peptide control at FDR 0.01, only within one epitope family. A specific clonotype also had to show a frequency at least fivefold higher than in wells stimulated with peptides from other epitope families. Not all clones reach the TCRdb copy of this immuneACCESS table, which keeps in-frame sequences only. Checked studies attribute under half of the gap to unresolved V genes and leave the rest unexplained. D and trimming come from the DNA, and the V and J calls and clone size come from that table. In all, the sample holds approximately 5,500 clones, and approximately 64% of those were seen once. Nearly 45% of the sample is taken by the ten largest.

The EasySep Human CD8+ T Cell Enrichment Kit was used on day 10 to isolate CD8+ T cells from every culture. The germline V gene yields SGHRS for CDR1 and YFSETQ for CDR2. The cysteine opens and the phenylalanine closes a CDR3 of 15 amino acids. The CDR3 DNA has 45 bases and is translated from base 1. V gives up 4 bases and J gives up 0 bases, and the segment between their germline ends measures 11 bases. Specimen: cultured CD8+ T cells derived from PBMCs. The chain is made from TRBV5-1 and TRBJ2-1, with no confidently assigned D gene. The receptor was derived from a male donor with HIV. The DNA sequence reads TGCGCCAGCAGCGAAGGCGGAAGCTCCTACAATGAGCAGTTCTTC. Its coded protein is CASSEGGSSYNEQFF.